The 11 T cell receptor beta chains below all came from one sample that was sequenced in a study of T cell repertoires in cytomegalovirus infection (dated by TCRdb to the late 2010s). Their specific antigens are unknown. Data came from an Illumina HiSeq 1500. Using fastp at Q25 and MiXCR, TCRdb reprocessed the public reads and kept productive beta chains. Every entry covers one CDR3 protein and lists the most common genes and DNA from its rows. In all, the sample holds approximately 1,000,000 distinct CDR3 sequences, and around 32% of those were seen once. The ten biggest clones cover 10% to 15% of the sample. The meaning of the sample's treatment or condition label: in vitro stimulation with specific CMV peptide epitopes to enrich CMV-specific T cells. The starting material was cultured CD8+ T cells from PBMCs, obtained from culture after CMV antigen stimulation. These receptors were collected from a human donor in good health (CMV status not recorded). Some clones in this sample may be carry-over from other donors' samples.

The chain carries TRBV7-9 and TRBJ1-1, with 7 nucleotides matching TRBD1. Germline CDR1 reads SEHNR; CDR2 reads FQNEAQ (reference sequence). The J segment lost 3 bases and the V segment lost 2 bases, leaving 12 bases of the junction unmatched. CDR3 length: 17 residues. In nucleotides, the CDR3 is TGTGCCAGCAGCTTACCGGGACAGAGTCTCTTTTACACTGAAGCTTTCTTT. This sequence encodes CASSLPGQSLFYTEAFF.

Details on this clonotype: At one boundary the junction diverges from the germline segment, which might be a read error. The rearrangement links TRBV27 to TRBJ2-1; 7 positions match TRBD1. Germline CDR1 MNHEY, CDR2 SMNVEV (reference sequence). This CDR3 has 14 amino acids. The CDR3 sequence: CANSPEGAHNEQFF. CDR3 in DNA: TGTGCCAACAGTCCAGAGGGGGCCCACAATGAGCAGTTCTTC.

This chain joins TRBV5-6 and TRBJ2-1, with D perhaps TRBD1 or TRBD2 (5 bases each). V was shortened by 3 bases and J by 8 bases, with 18 bases between the two germline ends. The CDR3 is 15 amino acids. Germline V lookup: CDR1 SGHDT, CDR2 YYEEEE. DNA for the CDR3: TGTGCCAGCAGCTCTCGGGGCCCCGGGGCCGATGAGCAGTTCTTC. Protein sequence: CASSSRGPGADEQFF.

This clonotype came up many times. The chain carries TRBV7-8 and TRBJ1-1; D remains ambiguous. The V gene lost 0 bases and the J gene lost 4 bases, with 12 bases spanning the gap. The CDR3 contains 15 residues. Germline V CDR1 and CDR2: SGHVS, FQNEAQ. CDR3 in amino acids: CASSLAPQWGTEAFF. The CDR3, as DNA: TGTGCCAGCAGCTTAGCGCCCCAGTGGGGCACTGAAGCTTTCTTT.

As to this clonotype: Sequence at one end of the junction differs from germline and may be a read error. The chain employs TRBV7-6 and TRBJ1-1; D is unresolved. This CDR3 region has 13 residues. The V gene's germline CDR1 is SGHVS and CDR2 FNYEAQ. CDR3 region: CTSSPGPVEKAFF. CDR3 nucleotides: TGTACCAGCAGCCCGGGTCCCGTGGAAAAAGCTTTCTTT.

This clonotype occurred many times. Written as DNA, the CDR3 is TGTGCCAGCAGACTCGCTAAGGGATGGAACTATGGCTACACCTTC. Its translation is CASRLAKGWNYGYTF. The chain couples TRBV6-2 or TRBV6-3 to TRBJ1-2; D unclear. The V gene lost 6 bases and the J gene lost 2 bases, with 16 bases spanning the gap. CDR1 is MNHEY, CDR2 SVGEGT, per germline. The CDR3 consists of 15 residues.

This clonotype showed up just a few times. The rearrangement links TRBV7-3 to TRBJ2-2; tentatively, D is TRBD1 or TRBD2 (6 bases each). Germline values: CDR1 SGHTA, CDR2 FQGTGA. V was clipped by 5 bases and J by 7 bases, with 26 bases between them. This CDR3 is 18 amino acids long. DNA for the CDR3: TGTGCCAGCAGCCCCGGACCGACTATAGGGGGGCCCTTCGGGGAGCTGTTTTTT. Protein: CASSPGPTIGGPFGELFF. Combining the CDR3 with reference TRBV7-3 and TRBJ2-2 gives the whole variable domain GAGVSQTPSNKVTEKGKYVELRCDPISGHTALYWYRQSLGQGPEFLIYFQGTGAADDSGLPNDRFFAVRPEGSVSTLKIQRTERGDSAVYLCASSPGPTIGGPFGELFFGEGSRLTVL.

CDR3 protein: CASAGRPGPGDIQYF. CDR3 in DNA: TGTGCTAGTGCCGGAAGACCGGGGCCCGGGGACATTCAGTACTTC. This rearrangement joins TRBV12-5 to TRBJ2-4, with D perhaps TRBD1 or TRBD2 (5 bases each). Deletions cut 7 bases from V and 8 bases from J, with 21 bases between. This CDR3 region has 15 residues. Looked up from germline, CDR1 is LGHNT and CDR2 is FRNRAP. Full variable domain (missing parts from reference TRBV12-5 and TRBJ2-4): DARVTQTPRHKVTEMGQEVTMRCQPILGHNTVFWYRQTMMQGLELLAYFRNRAPLDDSGMPKDRFSAEMPDATLATLKIQPSEPRDSAVYFCASAGRPGPGDIQYFGAGTRLSVL.

J is TRBJ1-1 and V is TRBV20-1; D possibly corresponds to TRBD1 (6 bases). This CDR3 is 9 amino acids long. V was trimmed by 6 bases and J by 9 bases, leaving 8 bases between them. The germline CDR1 and CDR2 sequences are DFQATT and SNEGSKA (reference sequence). The CDR3 reads CSATGKAFF. CDR3 nucleotide sequence: TGCAGTGCCACAGGGAAAGCTTTCTTT.

This clonotype was picked up one time. The gene calls are TRBV6-1 and TRBJ2-7; the D is unclear. V shed 3 bases and J shed 3 bases, with 12 bases lying between them. This CDR3 has 14 amino acids. Per the germline V gene, CDR1 is MNHNS and CDR2 is SASEGT. CDR3: CASSDRTDNYEQYF. The CDR3 region has the DNA TGTGCCAGCAGTGACCGGACCGACAACTACGAGCAGTACTTC.

The chain carries TRBV7-9 and TRBJ1-1; D call uncertain. The germline V and J ends were trimmed by 5 bases and 4 bases, with 17 bases remaining between them. The germline CDR1 and CDR2 sequences are SEHNR and FQNEAQ (reference sequence). This CDR3 is built from 15 residues. The chain's CDR3 is CASSLRVRGGTEAFF. In DNA form, the CDR3 reads TGTGCCAGCAGCCTAAGGGTCCGGGGTGGCACTGAAGCTTTCTTT. The variable domain in full, completed from reference TRBV7-9 and TRBJ1-1, reads DTGVSQNPRHKITKRGQNVTFRCDPISEHNRLYWYRQTLGQGPEFLTYFQNEAQLEKSRLLSDRFSAERPKGSFSTLEIQRTEQGDSAMYLCASSLRVRGGTEAFFGQGTRLTVV.